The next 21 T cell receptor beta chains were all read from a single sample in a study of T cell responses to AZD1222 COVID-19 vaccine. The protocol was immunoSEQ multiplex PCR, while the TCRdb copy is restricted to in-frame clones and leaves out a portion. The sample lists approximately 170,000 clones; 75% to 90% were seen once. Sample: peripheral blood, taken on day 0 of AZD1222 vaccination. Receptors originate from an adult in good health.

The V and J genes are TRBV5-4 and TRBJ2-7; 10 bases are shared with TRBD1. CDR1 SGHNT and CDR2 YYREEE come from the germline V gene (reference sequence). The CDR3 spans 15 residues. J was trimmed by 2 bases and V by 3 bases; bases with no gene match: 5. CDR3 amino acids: CASSSTGTGAYEQYV. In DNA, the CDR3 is TGTGCCAGCAGCTCGACCGGGACAGGGGCCTACGAGCAGTACGTC.

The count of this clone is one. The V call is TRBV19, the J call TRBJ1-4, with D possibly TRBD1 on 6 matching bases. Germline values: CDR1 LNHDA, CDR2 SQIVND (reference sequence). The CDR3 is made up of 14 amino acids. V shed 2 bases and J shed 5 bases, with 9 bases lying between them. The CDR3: CASSIWTENEKLFF. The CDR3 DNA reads TGTGCCAGTAGTATATGGACAGAGAATGAAAAACTGTTTTTT.

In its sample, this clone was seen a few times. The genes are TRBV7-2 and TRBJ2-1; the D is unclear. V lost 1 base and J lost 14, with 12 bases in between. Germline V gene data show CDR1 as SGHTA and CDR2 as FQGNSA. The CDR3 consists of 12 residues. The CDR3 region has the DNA TGTGCCAGCAGCTTAGAAGTAGGAACGGAGTTCTTC. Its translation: CASSLEVGTEFF. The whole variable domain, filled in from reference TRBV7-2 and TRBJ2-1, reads GAGVSQSPSNKVTEKGKDVELRCDPISGHTALYWYRQSLGQGLEFLIYFQGNSAPDKSGLPSDRFSAERTGGSVSTLTIQRTQQEDSAVYLCASSLEVGTEFFGPGTRLTVL.

The chain's CDR3 is CASSLDRGGYSNQPQHF. The DNA for the CDR3 is TGTGCCAGCAGCTTAGACAGGGGTGGGTATAGCAATCAGCCCCAGCATTTT. This chain uses TRBV7-2 with TRBJ1-5; 7 bases are a match to TRBD1. CDR1 and CDR2 (germline): SGHTA, FQGNSA. CDR3 size: 17 residues. The J segment lost 0 bases and the V segment lost 1 base, leaving 6 bases of the junction unmatched.

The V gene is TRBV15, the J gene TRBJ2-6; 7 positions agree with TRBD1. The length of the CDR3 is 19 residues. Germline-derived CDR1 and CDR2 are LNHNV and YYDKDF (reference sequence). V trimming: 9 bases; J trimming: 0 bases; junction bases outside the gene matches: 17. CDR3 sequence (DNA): TGTGCCACGAGGCCTAGAACAGGGGACCAGGCCTCTGGGGCCAACGTCCTGACTTTC. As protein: CATRPRTGDQASGANVLTF.

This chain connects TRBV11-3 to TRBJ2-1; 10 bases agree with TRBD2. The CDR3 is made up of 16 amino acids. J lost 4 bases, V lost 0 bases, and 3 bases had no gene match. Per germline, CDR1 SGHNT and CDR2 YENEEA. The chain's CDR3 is CASSLEAGGRYNEQFF. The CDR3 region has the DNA TGTGCCAGCAGCTTAGAAGCGGGGGGGCGGTACAATGAGCAGTTCTTC.

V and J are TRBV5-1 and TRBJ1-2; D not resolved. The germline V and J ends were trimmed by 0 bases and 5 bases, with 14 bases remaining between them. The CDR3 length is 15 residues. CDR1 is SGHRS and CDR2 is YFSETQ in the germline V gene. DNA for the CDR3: TGCGCCAGCAGCTTGGGGAGGCCCCGGGATTATGGCTACACCTTC. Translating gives CASSLGRPRDYGYTF.

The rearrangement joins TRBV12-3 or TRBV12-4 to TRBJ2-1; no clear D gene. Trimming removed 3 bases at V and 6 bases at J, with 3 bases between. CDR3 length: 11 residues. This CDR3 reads CASSFSNEQFF. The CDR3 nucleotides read TGTGCCAGCAGTTTTAGCAATGAGCAGTTCTTC.

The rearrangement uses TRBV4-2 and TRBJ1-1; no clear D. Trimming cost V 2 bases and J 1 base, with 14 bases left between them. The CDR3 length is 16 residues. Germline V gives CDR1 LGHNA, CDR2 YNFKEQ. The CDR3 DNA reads TGTGCCAGCAGCCAATTAGGACCGAGATCGAACACTGAAGCTTTCTTT. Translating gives CASSQLGPRSNTEAFF.

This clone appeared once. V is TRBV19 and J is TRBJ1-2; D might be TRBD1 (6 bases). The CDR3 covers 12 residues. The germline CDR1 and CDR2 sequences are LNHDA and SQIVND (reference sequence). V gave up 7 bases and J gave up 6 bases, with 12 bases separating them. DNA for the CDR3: TGTGCCAGTAATAACAGGGTCCATGGCTACACCTTC. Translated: CASNNRVHGYTF. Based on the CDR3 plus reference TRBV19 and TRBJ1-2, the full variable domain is DGGITQSPKYLFRKEGQNVTLSCEQNLNHDAMYWYRQDPGQGLRLIYYSQIVNDFQKGDIAEGYSVSREKKESFPLTVTSAQKNPTAFYLCASNNRVHGYTFGSGTRLTVV.

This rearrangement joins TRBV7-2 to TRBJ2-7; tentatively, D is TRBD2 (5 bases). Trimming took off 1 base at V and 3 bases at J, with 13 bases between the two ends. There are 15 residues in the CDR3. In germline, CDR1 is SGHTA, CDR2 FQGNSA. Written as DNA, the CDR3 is TGTGCCAGCAGCTTAGACTTAACACGGGGCTACGAGCAGTACTTC. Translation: CASSLDLTRGYEQYF.

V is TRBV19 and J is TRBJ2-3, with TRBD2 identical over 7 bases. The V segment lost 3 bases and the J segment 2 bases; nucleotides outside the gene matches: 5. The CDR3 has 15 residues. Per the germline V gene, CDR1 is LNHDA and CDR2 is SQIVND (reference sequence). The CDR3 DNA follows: TGTGCCAGTAGTATCGGACTAGTTATCACAGATACGCAGTATTTT. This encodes CASSIGLVITDTQYF.

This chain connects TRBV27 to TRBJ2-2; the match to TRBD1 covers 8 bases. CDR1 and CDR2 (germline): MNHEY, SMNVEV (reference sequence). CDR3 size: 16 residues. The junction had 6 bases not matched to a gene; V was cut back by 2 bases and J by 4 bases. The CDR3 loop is CASSLRDRFSTGELFF. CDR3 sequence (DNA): TGTGCCAGCAGTTTACGGGACAGGTTTTCCACCGGGGAGCTGTTTTTT.

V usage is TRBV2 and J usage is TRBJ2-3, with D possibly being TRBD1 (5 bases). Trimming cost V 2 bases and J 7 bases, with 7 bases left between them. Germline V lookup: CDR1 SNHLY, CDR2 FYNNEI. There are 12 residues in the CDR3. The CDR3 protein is CASSERGYTQYF. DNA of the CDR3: TGTGCCAGCAGTGAAAGGGGCTATACGCAGTATTTT.

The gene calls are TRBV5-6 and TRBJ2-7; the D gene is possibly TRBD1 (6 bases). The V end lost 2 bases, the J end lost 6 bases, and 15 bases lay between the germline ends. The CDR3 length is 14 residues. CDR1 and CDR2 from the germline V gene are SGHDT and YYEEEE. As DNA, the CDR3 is TGTGCCAGCAGCTTACGGCAGGGGATTGGCGAGCAGTACGTC. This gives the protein CASSLRQGIGEQYV.

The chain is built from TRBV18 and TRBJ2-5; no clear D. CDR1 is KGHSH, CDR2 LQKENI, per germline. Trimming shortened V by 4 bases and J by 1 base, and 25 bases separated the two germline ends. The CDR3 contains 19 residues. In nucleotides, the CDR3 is TGTGCCAGCTCACTAATAATGACCAGCCCATACCCGTTCCAAGAGACCCAGTACTTC. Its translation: CASSLIMTSPYPFQETQYF.

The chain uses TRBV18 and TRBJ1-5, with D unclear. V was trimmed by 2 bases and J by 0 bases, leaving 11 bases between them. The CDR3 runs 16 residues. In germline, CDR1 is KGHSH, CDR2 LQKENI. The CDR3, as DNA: TGTGCCAGCTCACCATTGGCGGGAGATAGCAATCAGCCCCAGCATTTT. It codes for CASSPLAGDSNQPQHF. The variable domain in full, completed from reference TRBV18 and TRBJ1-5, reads NAGVMQNPRHLVRRRGQEARLRCSPMKGHSHVYWYRQLPEEGLKFMVYLQKENIIDESGMPKERFSAEFPKEGPSILRIQQVVRGDSAAYFCASSPLAGDSNQPQHFGDGTRLSIL.

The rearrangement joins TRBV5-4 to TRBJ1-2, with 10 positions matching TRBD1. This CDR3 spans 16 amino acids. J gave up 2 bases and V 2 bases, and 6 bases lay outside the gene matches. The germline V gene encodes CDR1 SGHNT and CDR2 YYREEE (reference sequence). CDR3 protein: CASSFNRDRGNYGYTF. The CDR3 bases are TGTGCCAGCAGCTTCAACCGGGACAGGGGCAACTATGGCTACACCTTC.

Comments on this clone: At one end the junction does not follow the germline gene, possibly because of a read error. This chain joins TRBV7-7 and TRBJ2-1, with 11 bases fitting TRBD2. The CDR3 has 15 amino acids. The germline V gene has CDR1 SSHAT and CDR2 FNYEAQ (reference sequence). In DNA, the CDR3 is TGTGCTAGCAGCTTAATAGCGGGGGGGCTCGGTGAGCAGTTCTTC. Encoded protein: CASSLIAGGLGEQFF.

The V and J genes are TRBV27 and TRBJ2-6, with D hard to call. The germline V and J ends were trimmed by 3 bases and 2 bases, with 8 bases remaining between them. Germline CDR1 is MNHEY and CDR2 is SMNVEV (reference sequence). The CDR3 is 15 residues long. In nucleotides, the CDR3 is TGTGCCAGCAGTTTCCTTGGTGCTGGGGCCAACGTCCTGACTTTC. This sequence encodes CASSFLGAGANVLTF.

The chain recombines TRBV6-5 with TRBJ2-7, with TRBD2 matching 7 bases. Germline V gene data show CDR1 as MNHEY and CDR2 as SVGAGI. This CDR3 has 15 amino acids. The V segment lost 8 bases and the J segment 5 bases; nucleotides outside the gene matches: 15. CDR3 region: CASETAGGGLNEQYF. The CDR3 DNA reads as TGTGCCAGCGAGACTGCTGGCGGGGGTTTGAACGAGCAGTACTTC.